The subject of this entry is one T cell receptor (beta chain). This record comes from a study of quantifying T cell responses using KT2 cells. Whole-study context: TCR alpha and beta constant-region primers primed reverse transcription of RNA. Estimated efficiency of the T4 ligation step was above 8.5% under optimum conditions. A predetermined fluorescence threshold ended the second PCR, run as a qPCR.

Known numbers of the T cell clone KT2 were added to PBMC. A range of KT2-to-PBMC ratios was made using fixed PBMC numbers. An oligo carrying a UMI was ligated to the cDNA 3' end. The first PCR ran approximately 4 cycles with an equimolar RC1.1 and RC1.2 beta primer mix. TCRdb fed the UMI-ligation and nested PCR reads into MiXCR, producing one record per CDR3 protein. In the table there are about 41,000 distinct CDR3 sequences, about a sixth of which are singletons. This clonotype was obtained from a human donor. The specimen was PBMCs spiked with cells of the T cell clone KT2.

The CDR3 DNA reads as TGTGCCAGCAGCACTCACAGGGGCAGCACAGATACGCAGTATTTT. Encoded protein: CASSTHRGSTDTQYF. This chain joins TRBV7-9 and TRBJ2-3; the match to TRBD1 covers 7 bases. The length of the CDR3 is 15 residues. Trimming took 5 bases from V and 0 from J; bases not matched to a gene: 5. Germline values: CDR1 SEHNR, CDR2 FQNEAQ (reference sequence).